The 18 T cell receptor beta chains below come from one sample, sequenced in a study of T-cell memory formation after mild COVID-19. MiXCR, run by TCRdb on the 5' RACE reads, gives a single entry per CDR3 protein. The sample has some 320,000 distinct CDR3 sequences, roughly an eighth seen once. Sample: PBMCs or a T cell subset sorted from them (not recorded which). All receptors derive from a man aged 18 to 30 who had mild COVID-19 (a few samples of this study predate the infection). Cell type and time point are not known.

J is TRBJ1-6 and V is TRBV15; no reliable D call. Germline CDR1 reads LNHNV; CDR2 reads YYDKDF (reference sequence). The CDR3 is made up of 15 amino acids. V lost 0 bases and J lost 1, with 4 bases in between. The CDR3, as DNA: TGTGCCACCAGCAGAGACATTTCCTATAATTCACCCCTCCACTTT. Its protein is CATSRDISYNSPLHF.

This clonotype occurred many times. This chain connects TRBV12-3 or TRBV12-4 to TRBJ2-5; D is unclear. V was clipped by 3 bases and J by 5 bases, with 10 bases between them. CDR3 length: 13 residues. CDR3 protein: CASSFTQRETQYF. The CDR3 nucleotides are TGTGCCAGCAGTTTTACCCAAAGGGAGACCCAGTACTTC.

Notes on this clonotype: A junction boundary mismatches the germline segment, possibly from a read error. The rearrangement uses TRBV12-3 or TRBV12-4 and TRBJ1-2; 8 bases align to TRBD1. This CDR3 is built from 13 residues. The CDR3 DNA reads as TGTGCCAGCGGTTTAGGACAGGGCTATGGCTACACCTTC. This sequence encodes CASGLGQGYGYTF.

The chain has TRBV20-1 and TRBJ2-5, with TRBD2 matching 9 bases. From germline, CDR1 is DFQATT and CDR2 SNEGSKA (reference sequence). This CDR3 region has 15 residues. V dropped 2 bases and J dropped 2; count of bases not matched to a gene: 6. The CDR3 loop is CSARKGLAGQETQYF. As DNA, the CDR3 is TGCAGTGCTAGAAAGGGTCTAGCGGGGCAAGAGACCCAGTACTTC.

The chain combines TRBV2 with TRBJ2-7; D is uncertain. Looked up from germline, CDR1 is SNHLY and CDR2 is FYNNEI. The CDR3 runs to 12 residues. Trimming shortened V by 6 bases and J by 0 bases, and 6 bases separated the two germline ends. The CDR3 region has the DNA TGTGCCAGCAGCCCCAGCTCCTACGAGCAGTACGTC. Protein sequence: CASSPSSYEQYV.

This sequence joins TRBV6-5 and TRBJ2-5, with D uncertain. V was clipped by 10 bases and J by 2 bases, with 20 bases between them. Germline CDR1 and CDR2: MNHEY and SVGAGI. This CDR3 spans 15 amino acids. The CDR3 spells CATSLVPRRQETQYF. The DNA of the CDR3 is TGTGCCACCTCCCTCGTTCCCAGGCGGCAAGAGACCCAGTACTTC.

This clonotype showed up many times. This chain connects TRBV4-2 to TRBJ1-2, with no clear D. CDR1 is LGHNA, CDR2 YNFKEQ, per germline. The CDR3 loop spans 15 amino acids. Trimming cost V 0 bases and J 8 bases, with 16 bases left between them. The CDR3 spells CASSQDKGAGRGYTF. CDR3 sequence (DNA): TGTGCCAGCAGCCAAGATAAAGGTGCGGGAAGGGGCTACACCTTC.

Here the CDR3 reads CASSFRRADTQYF. The CDR3 DNA sequence: TGTGCCAGCAGTTTCAGGCGGGCTGATACGCAGTATTTT. The V gene is TRBV28, the J gene TRBJ2-3; tentative D call: TRBD2 (5 bases). V gave up 3 bases and J gave up 6 bases, with 10 bases separating them. This CDR3 has 13 amino acids. From germline, CDR1 is MDHEN and CDR2 SYDVKM.

The V call is TRBV28, the J call TRBJ1-1; D remains ambiguous. CDR3 length: 12 residues. CDR1 and CDR2 from the germline V gene are MDHEN and SYDVKM. V lost 10 bases and J 1 base, leaving 10 bases between the germline ends. The CDR3 reads CATEAQNTEAFF. For the CDR3, the DNA is TGTGCCACCGAGGCTCAGAACACTGAAGCTTTCTTT.

A few counts support this clonotype. The genes are TRBV27 and TRBJ2-5, with a possible D match to TRBD2 (6 bases). Germline assignment: CDR1 MNHEY and CDR2 SMNVEV (reference sequence). The CDR3 loop spans 14 amino acids. V gave up 5 bases and J gave up 0 bases, with 10 bases separating them. The CDR3 DNA reads TGTGCCAGCAGTCTCAAGCGGGACCAAGAGACCCAGTACTTC. It codes for CASSLKRDQETQYF.

This clonotype was counted only a few times. The V and J genes are TRBV18 and TRBJ1-6, with D possibly matching TRBD1 (6 bases). From germline, CDR1 is KGHSH and CDR2 LQKENI. The CDR3 covers 15 residues. Trimming stripped 5 bases from V and 0 bases from J, with 8 bases between. The CDR3 DNA is TGTGCCAGCTCAGTGGACAGCTCCTATAATTCACCCCTCCACTTT. The encoded protein is CASSVDSSYNSPLHF.

The chain is built from TRBV15 and TRBJ2-2; perhaps TRBD1 as D (6 bases). Trimming took off 6 bases at V and 7 bases at J, with 18 bases between the two ends. The CDR3 is 15 amino acids. Germline V lookup: CDR1 LNHNV, CDR2 YYDKDF (reference sequence). CDR3 sequence: CATRVKDRPGGELFF. In DNA, the CDR3 is TGTGCCACCAGGGTAAAAGACAGGCCCGGCGGGGAGCTGTTTTTT.

The rearrangement links TRBV18 to TRBJ2-5; TRBD1 matches 7 bases. This CDR3 spans 16 amino acids. The V gene's germline CDR1 is KGHSH and CDR2 LQKENI. Trimming took 3 bases from V and 1 from J; bases not matched to a gene: 8. This CDR3 reads CASSPMSGQPQETQYF. Here the CDR3 DNA reads TGTGCCAGCTCACCGATGTCGGGACAGCCCCAAGAGACCCAGTACTTC.

The rearrangement links TRBV5-1 to TRBJ2-3; D is possibly TRBD1 (7 bases). This CDR3 has 15 residues. Germline CDR1 is SGHRS and CDR2 is YFSETQ. V gave up 4 bases and J gave up 0 bases, with 12 bases separating them. The CDR3 loop reads CASSRAGQSTDTQYF. CDR3 nucleotide sequence: TGCGCCAGCAGCCGGGCGGGACAGAGCACAGATACGCAGTATTTT.

This chain links TRBV19 with TRBJ1-5, with 8 bases lining up with TRBD1. V was pared by 3 bases and J by 7 bases, with 8 bases of the junction left unmatched. The CDR3 has 15 residues. Germline V CDR1 and CDR2: LNHDA, SQIVND (reference sequence). As DNA, the CDR3 is TGTGCCAGTAGTATTACTAACAGGGGGTTGCAGCCCCAGCATTTT. Protein: CASSITNRGLQPQHF.

This clonotype was seen only a few times. J is TRBJ2-3 and V is TRBV12-3 or TRBV12-4; D unclear. Trimming took 2 bases from V and 4 from J, leaving 7 bases between them. The CDR3 is made up of 13 amino acids. The CDR3 coding sequence is TGTGCCAGCAGTTTAAGTGAGGCAGATACGCAGTATTTT. Translation gives CASSLSEADTQYF.

The J gene is TRBJ1-1, the V gene TRBV5-1, with D perhaps TRBD1 (5 bases). From germline, CDR1 is SGHRS and CDR2 YFSETQ. There are 16 residues in the CDR3. The ends were cut back, 2 bases at V and 1 base at J, with 15 bases in the middle. The CDR3 loop is CASSLINRTPNTEAFF. The CDR3 DNA reads TGCGCCAGCAGCTTAATAAACCGGACACCGAACACTGAAGCTTTCTTT.

The chain combines TRBV11-2 with TRBJ2-1, with D uncertain. Germline CDR1 is SGHAT and CDR2 is FQNNGV. This CDR3 region has 12 residues. V was cut by 5 bases and J by 5 bases, with 7 bases left in between. Here the CDR3 reads CASSPHDNEQFF. The CDR3 DNA sequence: TGTGCCAGCAGCCCCCATGACAATGAGCAGTTCTTC. Filled out from reference TRBV11-2 and TRBJ2-1, the complete variable domain reads EAGVAQSPRYKIIEKRQSVAFWCNPISGHATLYWYQQILGQGPKLLIQFQNNGVVDDSQLPKDRFSAERLKGVDSTLKIQPAKLEDSAVYLCASSPHDNEQFFGPGTRLTVL.